This passage covers 18 T cell receptor beta chains from one sample sequenced in a study of blood T cell repertoires in COVID-19. The table came from immunoSEQ multiplex PCR; TCRdb's copy has only in-frame clones and leaves some out. The data show approximately 97,000 clones, with more than 85% seen just once and less than 4.5% held by the top ten. The sequenced sample was peripheral blood. The receptors originated from a man younger than 30 with acute or convalescent COVID-19.

Only one count was recorded for this clone. V gene TRBV6-5 combines with J gene TRBJ1-1; TRBD1 matches 9 bases. CDR1 MNHEY and CDR2 SVGAGI come from the germline V gene. The V segment lost 4 bases and the J segment 5 bases; nucleotides outside the gene matches: 8. The CDR3 loop spans 15 amino acids. The CDR3 here is CASSSPTGGRTEAFF. The CDR3 DNA reads TGTGCCAGCAGTTCACCGACAGGGGGGAGGACTGAAGCTTTCTTT.

The chain joins TRBV5-1 to TRBJ1-1; 8 bases are a match to TRBD1. With V trimmed by 3 bases and J by 1 base, 5 bases remained unmatched. CDR3 length: 15 residues. Germline values: CDR1 SGHRS, CDR2 YFSETQ. The CDR3 reads CASSSTGGKNTEAFF. DNA of the CDR3: TGCGCCAGCAGCTCTACAGGGGGTAAGAACACTGAAGCTTTCTTT.

The gene calls are TRBV6-4 and TRBJ2-3, with 11 bases fitting TRBD2. Germline V gene data show CDR1 as MRHNA and CDR2 as SNTAGT. This CDR3 is built from 16 residues. Trimming removed 4 bases from V and 2 bases from J; junction bases left unmatched: 5. CDR3 sequence reads: CASSALAGGLTDTQYF. The CDR3 coding sequence is TGTGCCAGCAGTGCCTTAGCGGGGGGGCTCACAGATACGCAGTATTTT.

In nucleotides, the CDR3 is TGTGCCAGCAGCTTCCGGGACAGGGTCTCCTACGAGCAGTACTTC. Translated, it gives CASSFRDRVSYEQYF. This sequence joins TRBV5-4 and TRBJ2-7; 9 bases agree with TRBD1. This CDR3 has 15 residues. Looked up from germline, CDR1 is SGHNT and CDR2 is YYREEE (reference sequence). V gave up 2 bases and J gave up 0 bases; unmatched junction bases: 3.

The V call is TRBV7-9, the J call TRBJ1-2, with a possible D match to TRBD1 (5 bases). Deletions cut 5 bases from V and 3 bases from J, with 13 bases between. The CDR3 length is 14 residues. The germline gives CDR1 SEHNR, CDR2 FQNEAQ (reference sequence). This CDR3 reads CASSARGGDYGYTF. The CDR3 bases are TGTGCCAGCAGCGCACGAGGAGGGGACTATGGCTACACCTTC.

The chain is built from TRBV12-3 or TRBV12-4 and TRBJ1-6; D ambiguous. The CDR3 is 13 amino acids. V shed 5 bases and J shed 6 bases, with 8 bases lying between them. The CDR3 bases are TGTGCCAGCAGTCTTGGCGGTAATTCACCCCTCCACTTT. Translating it yields CASSLGGNSPLHF.

Worth noting for this clone: At one boundary the junction diverges from the germline segment, which might be a read error. For the CDR3, the DNA is TGTGCCAGCAGCCCCCCTTTCAGGGACAGGAACGCTGAAGCTTTCTTT. Translated, it gives CASSPPFRDRNAEAFF. The gene calls are TRBV14 and TRBJ1-1; 8 bases are a match to TRBD1. Germline V gives CDR1 SGHDN, CDR2 FVKESK. The CDR3 runs to 16 residues.

This rearrangement joins TRBV19 to TRBJ2-5, with 9 bases fitting TRBD2. The CDR3 extends over 19 amino acids. Germline values: CDR1 LNHDA, CDR2 SQIVND (reference sequence). The V gene end was trimmed by 1 base and the J gene end by 4 bases; junction bases not matched to a gene: 16. The CDR3 here is CASSIGKASGVLEGETQYF. The CDR3 DNA is TGTGCCAGTAGTATAGGGAAGGCTAGCGGGGTCCTTGAAGGAGAGACCCAGTACTTC.

This chain uses TRBV5-4 with TRBJ2-1; 7 positions agree with TRBD2. This CDR3 region has 16 residues. Losses at the gene ends were 3 bases for V and 3 bases for J; bases not matched to a gene: 9. CDR1 is SGHNT, CDR2 YYREEE, per germline (reference sequence). The CDR3 region has the DNA TGTGCCAGCAGCTCCCTGGTAGGACTAGTCTACAATGAGCAGTTCTTC. This encodes CASSSLVGLVYNEQFF.

The genes are TRBV11-2 and TRBJ1-3; a possible D gene is TRBD1 (6 bases). CDR3 length equals 16 residues. Germline V gives CDR1 SGHAT, CDR2 FQNNGV. Trimming removed 0 bases from V and 0 bases from J, with 9 bases in between. In nucleotides, the CDR3 is TGTGCCAGCAGCTTAGACGGGGACAACTCTGGAAACACCATATATTTT. Translating gives CASSLDGDNSGNTIYF.

This clone came up a few times. This chain joins TRBV3-1 (or the pseudogene TRBV3-2) and TRBJ1-1; D might be TRBD1 (6 bases). The CDR3 loop spans 17 amino acids. The germline V gene encodes CDR1 LGHDT and CDR2 YNNKEL (reference sequence). Trimming removed 4 bases from V and 4 bases from J, with 22 bases in between. CDR3: CASSPRGGAGRGTEAFF. The CDR3, as DNA: TGTGCCAGCAGCCCCCGAGGGGGGGCCGGTAGGGGCACTGAAGCTTTCTTT.

The V call is TRBV19, the J call TRBJ2-5; D is possibly TRBD2 (6 bases). The V end was cut by 6 bases, the J end by 3 bases, with 17 bases between. There are 15 residues in the CDR3. Germline V gene lookup returns CDR1 LNHDA and CDR2 SQIVND (reference sequence). CDR3 sequence: CASSLRGGGKETQYF. The CDR3 DNA reads as TGTGCCAGTAGCCTGAGAGGAGGAGGGAAAGAGACCCAGTACTTC.

V usage is TRBV3-1 (or the pseudogene TRBV3-2) and J usage is TRBJ2-3; TRBD2 matches 12 bases. CDR1 and CDR2 from the germline V gene are LGHDT and YNNKEL (reference sequence). V lost 4 bases to trimming and J lost 0 bases; unmatched junction nucleotides: 17. The CDR3 is 21 residues long. The CDR3 DNA is TGTGCCAGCAGCCTTCCCCTTCTTCCTAGCGGGGGGGCCCCCAGCACAGATACGCAGTATTTT. This gives the protein CASSLPLLPSGGAPSTDTQYF.

V usage is TRBV6-6 and J usage is TRBJ1-1; D call uncertain. This CDR3 contains 15 residues. Trimming took off 5 bases at V and 1 base at J, with 14 bases between the two ends. CDR1 is MNHNY and CDR2 is SVGAGI in the germline V gene (reference sequence). CDR3 protein: CASSQKVTTNTEAFF. For the CDR3, the DNA is TGTGCCAGCAGTCAAAAAGTCACTACGAACACTGAAGCTTTCTTT.

This rearrangement joins TRBV3-1 (or the pseudogene TRBV3-2) to TRBJ1-4, with D hard to call. Germline V gene sequence: CDR1 LGHDT, CDR2 YNNKEL (reference sequence). V was shortened by 1 base and J by 6 bases, with 12 bases between the two germline ends. The CDR3 is 15 amino acids. The CDR3 here is CASSQGTDGYEKLFF. In DNA, the CDR3 is TGTGCCAGCAGCCAAGGGACTGATGGCTATGAAAAACTGTTTTTT.

This clone was counted once. This chain uses TRBV25-1 with TRBJ1-4; 7 bases match TRBD1. The CDR3 loop spans 13 amino acids. CDR1 and CDR2 from the germline V gene are MGHDK and SYGVNS. Trimming cost V 7 bases and J 10 bases; bases outside gene matches: 9. The CDR3 loop is CASNTQGGRKLFF. The CDR3 nucleotides read TGTGCCAGCAACACTCAGGGGGGTCGAAAACTGTTTTTT.

The V gene is TRBV4-2, the J gene TRBJ1-2; 8 bases fit TRBD1. CDR1 LGHNA and CDR2 YNFKEQ come from the germline V gene. V was pared by 0 bases and J by 3 bases, with 3 bases of the junction left unmatched. The CDR3 consists of 15 residues. The CDR3 loop reads CASSQDAGGYYGYTF. The CDR3, as DNA: TGTGCCAGCAGCCAAGATGCAGGGGGCTACTATGGCTACACCTTC.

This sequence joins TRBV10-3 and TRBJ2-5; TRBD1 matches 8 bases. The CDR3 loop spans 14 amino acids. After removal of 2 bases from V and 5 bases from J, the junction contained 4 bases not matched to a gene. CDR1 and CDR2 (germline): ENHRY, SYGVKD. In DNA form, the CDR3 reads TGTGCCATCAGTGAGGACAGGGGTACGGAGACCCAGTACTTC. Translating gives CAISEDRGTETQYF.